The clone carrying this TCR beta chain was counted once. Its target is not known. A much larger clonotype is one base distant, so this may be a read error. The time point denotes: persistent/refractory GD, antithyroid drugs over 5 years with positive TRAb. Researchers made the TCR library from RNA that was extracted from PBMCs. Enrollment of patients was through an endocrinology department in Xi'an, China. The CDR3 extends over 16 amino acids. Germline CDR1 reads MDHEN; CDR2 reads SYDVKM. With iRepertoire HTBI primers and Arm-PCR of CDR3 regions, TCR beta libraries were built. Each CDR3 protein is one row after TCRdb ran MiXCR on the multiplex PCR reads. The sample carries fewer than 400,000 distinct CDR3 sequences, about a fifth recorded once. This sample was taken from a study of regulatory T cells in long-lasting Graves disease. Findings and limits, study-wide: Less diverse TCR repertoires were seen in persistent Graves' patients than in newly diagnosed ones. TRBV28, TRBJ1-2 and TRBJ2-5 were segments that persistent disease favored. Investigators studied peripheral blood only, not thyroid tissue.

The origin of this receptor is a female donor with Graves disease. Specimen: peripheral blood mononuclear cells (PBMCs), collected when the disease was refractory, from a patient treated with antithyroid drugs. The chain uses TRBV28 and TRBJ2-2; D assignment may be TRBD1 or TRBD2 (5 bases each). The CDR3 coding sequence is TGTGCCAGCAGTTCCCCGACAGACCTGAACACCGGGGAGCTGTCTTTT. Translated, it gives CASSSPTDLNTGELSF.